This T cell receptor (beta chain) was obtained from a study of cytomegalovirus exposure and HLA in healthy donors. The study ran its PCR with 60 Vbeta and 13 Jbeta primers. The repertoire was sequenced with immunoSEQ multiplex PCR; TCRdb's copy has only in-frame clones and lacks some. The sample lists 60,000 to 70,000 clones, over 70% occurring once. Sequences were obtained from PBMCs. The sequence was collected from a man in his sixties in good health and CMV-seropositive.

CDR3 sequence reads: CASSQLNSNQPQHF. Here the CDR3 DNA reads TGTGCCAGCTCACAGCTTAATAGCAATCAGCCCCAGCATTTT. The V and J genes are TRBV18 and TRBJ1-5; D is unresolved. Germline values: CDR1 KGHSH, CDR2 LQKENI. CDR3 length: 14 amino acids. Trimming removed 4 bases at V and 0 bases at J, with 7 bases between.